The rows below give T cell receptor beta chains drawn from one sample of a study of cytomegalovirus exposure and HLA in healthy donors. TCRdb's copy holds only in-frame clones and misses some; the assay was immunoSEQ multiplex PCR. The data hold 95,000 to 150,000 clones, with roughly 10% observed a single time. The specimen sequenced was PBMCs. The receptors shown here come from a woman aged 18-29 years in good health and CMV-seropositive. Both conserved end residues are part of each CDR3. Each record gives: CDR3 protein, CDR3 DNA, V gene, J gene, D gene, clone size. The D gene is left open where the match is weak. Clone size is stated in some rows and not others, as once, few, many or a class when expanded.

CDR3 protein: CASSLRTSGRLETQYF
CDR3 DNA: TGTGCCAGCAGCTTGAGGACTAGCGGGAGGTTAGAGACCCAGTACTTC
V gene: TRBV5-4
J gene: TRBJ2-5
D gene: TRBD2
clone size: NA

CDR3 protein: CASSPFGPGVVNTEAFF
CDR3 DNA: NA
V gene: TRBV18
J gene: TRBJ1-1
D gene: NA
clone size: NA

CDR3 protein: CASSEEASGGVFRTDTQYF
CDR3 DNA: TGTGCCAGCAGTGAAGAAGCTAGCGGAGGGGTGTTTCGCACAGATACGCAGTATTTT
V gene: TRBV6-1
J gene: TRBJ2-3
D gene: TRBD2
clone size: NA

CDR3 protein: CASRLASLGYTF
CDR3 DNA: TGTGCCAGCAGACTCGCCTCTTTAGGCTACACCTTC
V gene: TRBV7-9
J gene: TRBJ1-2
D gene: NA
clone size: few

CDR3 protein: CASSERVQGAYEQYF
CDR3 DNA: TGTGCCAGCAGCGAGCGGGTGCAGGGGGCCTACGAGCAGTACTTC
V gene: TRBV6-1
J gene: TRBJ2-7
D gene: NA
clone size: NA

CDR3 protein: CASSFINEQFF
CDR3 DNA: TGTGCCAGCAGTTTTATCAATGAGCAGTTCTTC
V gene: TRBV28
J gene: TRBJ2-1
D gene: NA
clone size: NA

CDR3 protein: CASSEGPGYTEAFF
CDR3 DNA: TGTGCCAGCAGCGAGGGCCCCGGTTACACTGAAGCTTTCTTT
V gene: TRBV11-1
J gene: TRBJ1-1
D gene: NA
clone size: NA

CDR3 protein: CATSAREGRGYTF
CDR3 DNA: TGTGCCACCAGCGCCCGGGAGGGTCGGGGCTACACCTTC
V gene: TRBV15
J gene: TRBJ1-2
D gene: NA
clone size: few

CDR3 protein: CAWLRTSGTTDTQYF
CDR3 DNA: TGTGCCTGGTTGAGAACTAGCGGGACCACAGATACGCAGTATTTT
V gene: TRBV30
J gene: TRBJ2-3
D gene: TRBD2
clone size: few

CDR3 protein: CASSLSSGSYEQYF
CDR3 DNA: TGTGCCAGCAGTTTAAGCAGCGGATCCTACGAGCAGTACTTC
V gene: TRBV27
J gene: TRBJ2-7
D gene: NA
clone size: NA

CDR3 protein: CSVEEWDRLTDTQYF
CDR3 DNA: TGCAGCGTTGAAGAATGGGACAGGCTCACAGATACGCAGTATTTT
V gene: TRBV29-1
J gene: TRBJ2-3
D gene: TRBD1
clone size: NA

CDR3 protein: CASSPPFWLGEHTDTQYF
CDR3 DNA: TGTGCCAGCAGTCCCCCCTTTTGGCTGGGAGAACACACAGATACGCAGTATTTT
V gene: TRBV28
J gene: TRBJ2-3
D gene: NA
clone size: many

CDR3 protein: CSVERSGGYTF
CDR3 DNA: TGCAGCGTTGAAAGGTCAGGTGGCTACACCTTC
V gene: TRBV29-1
J gene: TRBJ1-2
D gene: NA
clone size: NA

CDR3 protein: CASSLAGGSGANVLTF
CDR3 DNA: TGCGCCAGCAGCTTGGCAGGGGGCTCTGGGGCCAACGTCCTGACTTTC
V gene: TRBV5-1
J gene: TRBJ2-6
D gene: TRBD1
clone size: NA

CDR3 protein: CASTSSSGRAGTGELFF
CDR3 DNA: TGTGCCAGCACCTCGTCTAGCGGGAGGGCCGGGACCGGGGAGCTGTTTTTT
V gene: TRBV28
J gene: TRBJ2-2
D gene: TRBD2
clone size: NA

CDR3 protein: CASSPPGQPGYTF
CDR3 DNA: TGTGCCAGCTCACCACCGGGACAGCCTGGCTACACCTTC
V gene: TRBV18
J gene: TRBJ1-2
D gene: TRBD1
clone size: few

CDR3 protein: CASSMELAVTTQYF
CDR3 DNA: TGTGCCAGTAGTATGGAACTAGCGGTTACGACCCAGTACTTC
V gene: TRBV19
J gene: TRBJ2-5
D gene: TRBD2
clone size: few

CDR3 protein: CAWTLDNPYEQYF
CDR3 DNA: TGTGCCTGGACCTTGGACAATCCCTACGAGCAGTACTTC
V gene: TRBV30
J gene: TRBJ2-7
D gene: NA
clone size: NA

CDR3 protein: CASSLGGTGYSGANVLTF
CDR3 DNA: TGTGCCAGCAGCTTAGGTGGGACAGGATACTCTGGGGCCAACGTCCTGACTTTC
V gene: TRBV7-6
J gene: TRBJ2-6
D gene: TRBD1
clone size: NA

CDR3 protein: CASSWDRSNQPQHF
CDR3 DNA: TGTGCCAGCAGCTGGGACAGAAGCAATCAGCCCCAGCATTTT
V gene: TRBV7-2
J gene: TRBJ1-5
D gene: TRBD1
clone size: NA

CDR3 protein: CALDHTGEGTEAFF
CDR3 DNA: TGTGCCCTAGACCATACGGGGGAGGGCACTGAAGCTTTCTTT
V gene: TRBV7-9
J gene: TRBJ1-1
D gene: NA
clone size: few

CDR3 protein: CASSQPDRDINEQFF
CDR3 DNA: TGTGCCAGCAGCCAACCCGACAGGGACATCAATGAGCAGTTCTTC
V gene: TRBV4-2
J gene: TRBJ2-1
D gene: TRBD1
clone size: NA

CDR3 protein: CASSLAGWRGNEQFF
CDR3 DNA: TGTGCCAGCAGCTTAGCCGGCTGGCGGGGGAATGAGCAGTTCTTC
V gene: TRBV7-9
J gene: TRBJ2-1
D gene: TRBD2
clone size: NA

CDR3 protein: CASRANEKLFF
CDR3 DNA: TGTGCCAGCAGGGCCAATGAAAAACTGTTTTTT
V gene: TRBV2
J gene: TRBJ1-4
D gene: NA
clone size: few

CDR3 protein: CASSPQLSGANVLTF
CDR3 DNA: TGTGCCAGCAGTCCACAGCTCTCTGGGGCCAACGTCCTGACTTTC
V gene: TRBV27
J gene: TRBJ2-6
D gene: NA
clone size: NA

CDR3 protein: CASSLAGRLAPNIQYF
CDR3 DNA: TGTGCCAGCAGCTTAGCGGGTCGTCTAGCGCCGAACATTCAGTACTTC
V gene: TRBV7-2
J gene: TRBJ2-4
D gene: NA
clone size: NA

CDR3 protein: CASSGQTATLDYNEQFF
CDR3 DNA: TGTGCCAGCAGCGGCCAGACAGCCACCCTAGATTACAATGAGCAGTTCTTC
V gene: TRBV7-9
J gene: TRBJ2-1
D gene: NA
clone size: few

CDR3 protein: CASSSKREVTGELFF
CDR3 DNA: TGTGCCAGCAGCTCAAAGCGGGAAGTAACCGGGGAGCTGTTTTTT
V gene: TRBV7-3
J gene: TRBJ2-2
D gene: TRBD2
clone size: few

CDR3 protein: CAWSRGIYGYTF
CDR3 DNA: TGTGCCTGGAGTAGGGGGATCTATGGCTACACCTTC
V gene: TRBV30
J gene: TRBJ1-2
D gene: NA
clone size: NA

CDR3 protein: CASSVEGRSYEQYF
CDR3 DNA: TGTGCCAGCAGCGTGGAGGGACGGTCCTACGAGCAGTACTTC
V gene: TRBV9
J gene: TRBJ2-7
D gene: NA
clone size: few

CDR3 protein: CAWSVGERDSQEYF
CDR3 DNA: TGTGCCTGGAGTGTAGGCGAAAGGGACTCCCAGGAGTACTTC
V gene: TRBV30
J gene: TRBJ2-7
D gene: NA
clone size: NA

CDR3 protein: CACSEGANTEAFF
CDR3 DNA: TGCGCCTGTTCTGAGGGGGCGAACACTGAAGCTTTCTTT
V gene: TRBV5-1
J gene: TRBJ1-1
D gene: TRBD1
clone size: few

CDR3 protein: CASSSRTSGISTGELFF
CDR3 DNA: TGTGCCAGCAGCTCCCGGACTAGCGGGATTAGTACCGGGGAGCTGTTTTTT
V gene: TRBV7-2
J gene: TRBJ2-2
D gene: TRBD2
clone size: few

CDR3 protein: CASRRQGSGYEQYF
CDR3 DNA: TGTGCCAGCAGACGACAGGGTTCGGGGTACGAGCAGTACTTC
V gene: TRBV6-5
J gene: TRBJ2-7
D gene: TRBD1
clone size: few

CDR3 protein: CASSDSELETQYF
CDR3 DNA: TGTGCCAGCAGCGACAGCGAACTGGAGACCCAGTACTTC
V gene: TRBV2
J gene: TRBJ2-5
D gene: NA
clone size: NA

CDR3 protein: CASSGSHSYEQYF
CDR3 DNA: TGTGCCAGTAGTGGCAGTCACTCCTACGAGCAGTACTTC
V gene: TRBV19
J gene: TRBJ2-7
D gene: NA
clone size: NA

CDR3 protein: CASSPWTGGGEKLFF
CDR3 DNA: TGTGCCAGCAGCCCCTGGACAGGGGGCGGGGAAAAACTGTTTTTT
V gene: TRBV9
J gene: TRBJ1-4
D gene: TRBD1
clone size: few